The 4 T cell receptor beta chains below all came from one sample that was sequenced in a study of shared clonotypes between healthy human individuals (dated by TCRdb to between 2020 and 2021). The protocol used for the library was the immunoSEQ multiplex PCR assay. In its TCRdb copy, this immuneACCESS table keeps in-frame sequences only and misses some clones. Where compared with another copy, unresolved V genes explain less than half of these, and the others have no known cause. The sample has about 590,000 clones on record, nearly 97% of them singletons. The top ten hold 0.095% to 0.12% of the sample. CD8 naive samples consisted of CD45RO-negative cells that were positively selected for CCR7, yielding a CD45RA+CCR7+ population without TemRA cells. Sequencing was carried out using naive CD8+ T cells sorted from blood. The cell subset or site label here, explained by the study, means: CD45RA+CCR7+. The origin of the receptors is a woman in her twenties or thirties in good health.

This rearrangement joins TRBV5-1 to TRBJ2-3, with 8 positions matching TRBD1. The germline gives CDR1 SGHRS, CDR2 YFSETQ. The CDR3 runs to 15 residues. Germline trimming cut 3 bases from V and 6 bases from J; bases unmatched to any gene: 9. This CDR3 is CASSYRQGIEDTQYF. The CDR3 DNA sequence: TGCGCCAGCAGCTACCGACAGGGGATTGAGGATACGCAGTATTTT.

This chain joins TRBV19 and TRBJ2-7; D is ambiguous. V was cut by 6 bases and J by 3 bases, with 18 bases left in between. The V gene's germline CDR1 is LNHDA and CDR2 SQIVND (reference sequence). This CDR3 contains 15 residues. CDR3 in amino acids: CASSHEYHSGYEQYF. CDR3 coding DNA: TGTGCCAGTAGCCATGAGTATCATTCGGGCTACGAGCAGTACTTC.

V is TRBV27 and J is TRBJ2-1; TRBD2 aligns across 7 bases. Germline assignment: CDR1 MNHEY and CDR2 SMNVEV (reference sequence). After removal of 5 bases from V and 6 bases from J, the junction contained 4 bases not matched to a gene. The CDR3 has 13 amino acids. CDR3 coding DNA: TGTGCCAGCAGTCAAGGGACTATCAATGAGCAGTTCTTC. It yields the protein CASSQGTINEQFF.

The chain has TRBV5-4 and TRBJ2-7; 8 nucleotides line up with TRBD1. The CDR3 extends over 15 amino acids. J lost 2 bases, V lost 2 bases, and 6 bases had no gene match. Germline loops: CDR1 SGHNT, CDR2 YYREEE (reference sequence). In DNA, the CDR3 is TGTGCCAGCAGCTTCCAGGGGGCCCCAACCTACGAGCAGTACTTC. It is translated as CASSFQGAPTYEQYF. Using reference TRBV5-4 and TRBJ2-7 for the parts outside the CDR3, the full variable domain is ETGVTQSPTHLIKTRGQQVTLRCSSQSGHNTVSWYQQALGQGPQFIFQYYREEENGRGNFPPRFSGLQFPNYSSELNVNALELDDSALYLCASSFQGAPTYEQYFGPGTRLTVT.